Here is one T cell receptor beta chain with its context. Its antigen is currently unknown. The sample belongs to a study of cytomegalovirus exposure and HLA in healthy donors. General observations from the study: The authors confirmed in vitro that a few CMV-associated chains were specific for CMV antigens.

Germline assignment: CDR1 KGHSH and CDR2 LQKENI. The length of the CDR3 is 15 residues. The V gene lost 0 bases and the J gene lost 0 bases, with 3 bases spanning the gap. Primers: 60 Vbeta forward and 13 Jbeta reverse. The repertoire was sequenced with immunoSEQ multiplex PCR; TCRdb's copy has only in-frame clones and lacks some. Here the sample spans roughly 100,000 clones, about 83% being singletons. The TCR was taken from a young man in good health and CMV-seronegative. Specimen: PBMCs. The rearrangement joins TRBV18 to TRBJ2-6; no clear D gene. The CDR3 here is CASSPPASGANVLTF. The DNA of the CDR3 is TGTGCCAGCTCACCACCGGCCTCTGGGGCCAACGTCCTGACTTTC.